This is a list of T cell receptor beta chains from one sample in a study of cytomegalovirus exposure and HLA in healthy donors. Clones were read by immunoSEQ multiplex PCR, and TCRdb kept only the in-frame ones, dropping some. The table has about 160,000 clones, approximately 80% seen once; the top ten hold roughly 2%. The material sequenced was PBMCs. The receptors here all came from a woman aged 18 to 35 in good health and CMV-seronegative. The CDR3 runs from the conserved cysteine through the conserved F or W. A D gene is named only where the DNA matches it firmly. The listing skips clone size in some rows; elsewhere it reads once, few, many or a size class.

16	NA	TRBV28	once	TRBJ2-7	TGTGCCAGCAGTTTAAGACCTAAGCGGTTATCGGGCGAGCAGTACTTC	CASSLRPKRLSGEQYF
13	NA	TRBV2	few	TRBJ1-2	TGTGCCAGCAGTGAAGCGTACAGCTATGGCTACACCTTC	CASSEAYSYGYTF
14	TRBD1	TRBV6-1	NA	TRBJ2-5	TGTGCCAGCAGCCCGGACAGGGCGAAAGAGACCCAGTACTTC	CASSPDRAKETQYF
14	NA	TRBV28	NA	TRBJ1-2	TGTGCCAGCAGTGAGAACGCGAAAGTCAATGGCTACACCTTC	CASSENAKVNGYTF
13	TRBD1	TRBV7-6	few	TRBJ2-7	TGTGCCAGCAGCCCGGGACAGGGGGACGAGCAGTACTTC	CASSPGQGDEQYF
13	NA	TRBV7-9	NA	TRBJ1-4	TGTGCCAGCGAAGGGGCAACTAATGAAAAACTGTTTTTT	CASEGATNEKLFF
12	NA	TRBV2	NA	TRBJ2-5	TGTGCCAGCAGTGTTCGGAGGGAGACCCAGTACTTC	CASSVRRETQYF
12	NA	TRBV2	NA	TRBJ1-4	TGTGCCAGCAGTGTCCTAAATGAAAAACTGTTTTTT	CASSVLNEKLFF
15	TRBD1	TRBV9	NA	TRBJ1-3	TGTGCCAGCAGCGTGGGACAGAACTCTGGAAACACCATATATTTT	CASSVGQNSGNTIYF
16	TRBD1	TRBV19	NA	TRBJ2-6	TGTGCCAGTAGGAAGACAGGGTTGGCTGGGGCCAACGTCCTGACTTTC	CASRKTGLAGANVLTF